The 16 T cell receptor beta chains in this list originate from one sample, sequenced in a study of neurological immune-mediated disorders. TCRdb reanalysed the 5' RACE reads using MiXCR and keeps one entry per CDR3 protein. This table holds 55,000 to 75,000 distinct CDR3 sequences, 2% to 2.5% found once. Sequences were obtained from PBMCs. These receptors were collected from a man aged 45-65 years with multiple sclerosis.

This clonotype occurred many times. The chain couples TRBV20-1 to TRBJ2-5, with D uncertain. Germline-derived CDR1 and CDR2 are DFQATT and SNEGSKA (reference sequence). V gave up 4 bases and J gave up 4 bases, with 16 bases separating them. The CDR3 sequence is 14 residues long. In DNA, the CDR3 is TGCAGTGCTACCCTGCCTGGGGTCCCAGAGACCCAGTACTTC. Translated: CSATLPGVPETQYF.

In this sample, this clonotype turned up many times. The chain recombines TRBV3-1 with TRBJ2-3, with 8 bases identical to TRBD1. Trimming at V came to 5 bases and at J to 5 bases, leaving 6 bases not matched to a gene. The germline CDR1 and CDR2 sequences are LGHDT and YNNKEL (reference sequence). The CDR3 totals 14 residues. This chain's CDR3 is CASSTRQGRDTQYF. The CDR3 nucleotides read TGTGCCAGCAGCACAAGACAGGGGAGAGATACGCAGTATTTT.

Many counts were recorded for this clonotype. The chain carries TRBV5-1 and TRBJ2-3, with 7 bases identical to TRBD2. Germline V gene data show CDR1 as SGHRS and CDR2 as YFSETQ. The junction had 6 bases not matched to a gene; V was cut back by 4 bases and J by 4 bases. The CDR3 length is 14 residues. The CDR3 here is CASSLQTSSDTQYF. The CDR3 DNA is TGCGCCAGCAGCCTCCAGACTAGCTCAGATACGCAGTATTTT.

Many counts were recorded for this clonotype. The chain is built from TRBV7-6 and TRBJ2-7; D possibly corresponds to TRBD1 (5 bases). V dropped 2 bases and J dropped 0 bases, with 11 bases sitting between them. This CDR3 is built from 15 residues. CDR1 is SGHVS and CDR2 is FNYEAQ in the germline V gene. The CDR3 loop reads CASSLSRALSYEQYF. CDR3 nucleotides: TGTGCCAGCAGCTTATCCAGGGCGCTCTCCTACGAGCAGTACTTC.

This clonotype was detected many times. The chain carries TRBV4-2 and TRBJ2-5, with 16 bases matching TRBD2. Germline V CDR1 and CDR2: LGHNA, YNFKEQ. J lost 5 bases, V lost 4 bases, and 10 bases had no gene match. The CDR3 runs 18 residues. The CDR3 DNA sequence: TGTGCCAGCAGCCTAAGGGGACTAGCGGGGGGGCAGGGTGAGACCCAGTACTTC. Protein product: CASSLRGLAGGQGETQYF.

This clonotype was counted at least ten times. The chain is built from TRBV5-1 and TRBJ1-4; D is undetermined. V lost 1 base to trimming and J lost 6 bases, with 19 bases between them. This CDR3 region has 17 residues. CDR1 and CDR2 from the germline V gene are SGHRS and YFSETQ. The CDR3 nucleotides are TGCGCCAGCAGCTTGTGGGGATCGGGAACCGGGGATGAAAAACTGTTTTTT. Translating it yields CASSLWGSGTGDEKLFF.

This clonotype was detected ten times or more. The chain combines TRBV10-3 with TRBJ2-2, with 7 nucleotides matching TRBD2. Germline-derived CDR1 and CDR2 are ENHRY and SYGVKD. The CDR3 sequence is 15 residues long. Trimming removed 4 bases from V and 6 bases from J; junction bases left unmatched: 8. The CDR3 sequence: CAISGGGTTAGELFF. CDR3 sequence (DNA): TGTGCCATCAGTGGGGGAGGGACTACCGCCGGGGAGCTGTTTTTT.

This clonotype was seen repeatedly, ten times or more. This rearrangement joins TRBV7-9 to TRBJ1-5, with 8 positions matching TRBD1. Germline lookup yields CDR1 SEHNR and CDR2 FQNEAQ (reference sequence). This CDR3 spans 15 amino acids. V dropped 5 bases and J dropped 2; count of bases not matched to a gene: 5. The CDR3 reads CASSRTGNGNQPQHF. For the CDR3, the DNA is TGTGCCAGCAGCAGGACAGGGAACGGCAATCAGCCCCAGCATTTT. The whole variable domain, filled in from reference TRBV7-9 and TRBJ1-5, reads DTGVSQNPRHKITKRGQNVTFRCDPISEHNRLYWYRQTLGQGPEFLTYFQNEAQLEKSRLLSDRFSAERPKGSFSTLEIQRTEQGDSAMYLCASSRTGNGNQPQHFGDGTRLSIL.

This clonotype was found many times. The V and J genes are TRBV20-1 and TRBJ2-1; TRBD2 might be the D (6 bases). The CDR3 runs to 14 residues. The germline CDR1 and CDR2 sequences are DFQATT and SNEGSKA (reference sequence). Trimming shortened V by 3 bases and J by 6 bases, and 15 bases separated the two germline ends. CDR3 amino acids: CSARKLAELNEQFF. In DNA form, the CDR3 reads TGCAGTGCTAGGAAGTTAGCGGAACTCAATGAGCAGTTCTTC.

In its sample, this clonotype was seen many times. V usage is TRBV27 and J usage is TRBJ2-7, with 14 bases aligning to TRBD2. V shed 2 bases, J shed 2 bases, and the junction held 11 bases outside the gene matches. The germline gives CDR1 MNHEY, CDR2 SMNVEV (reference sequence). The length of the CDR3 is 19 residues. Written as DNA, the CDR3 is TGTGCCAGCAGTTTAAAATGGACTAGCGGGGGGAACTACCCCTACGAGCAGTACTTC. Translating it yields CASSLKWTSGGNYPYEQYF.

This clonotype was seen at least ten times. The chain carries TRBV7-9 and TRBJ2-3, with TRBD2 matching over 8 bases. Looked up from germline, CDR1 is SEHNR and CDR2 is FQNEAQ (reference sequence). There are 13 residues in the CDR3. J gave up 5 bases and V 5 bases, and 3 bases lay outside the gene matches. CDR3 sequence (DNA): TGTGCCAGCAGCCCTCGGGGGGGAGATACGCAGTATTTT. Translation gives CASSPRGGDTQYF.

This clonotype was seen many times. V and J are TRBV12-3 or TRBV12-4 and TRBJ2-5; 9 nucleotides line up with TRBD1. The CDR3 is made up of 14 amino acids. Losses at the gene ends were 6 bases for V and 2 bases for J; bases not matched to a gene: 4. CDR3 protein: CASRPGTGQETQYF. As DNA, the CDR3 is TGTGCCAGCAGACCCGGGACAGGGCAAGAGACCCAGTACTTC.

The table lists this clonotype with many counts. V is TRBV20-1 and J is TRBJ2-1; D remains ambiguous. This CDR3 has 15 residues. The germline V gene has CDR1 DFQATT and CDR2 SNEGSKA (reference sequence). The V end lost 3 bases, the J end lost 4 bases, and 16 bases lay between the germline ends. CDR3 region: CSASGASGTYNEQFF. The CDR3 region has the DNA TGCAGTGCTAGTGGAGCCTCCGGTACTTACAATGAGCAGTTCTTC.

This clonotype was observed at least ten times. V and J are TRBV5-1 and TRBJ2-2; D could derive from TRBD1 or TRBD2 (6 bases each). The CDR3 totals 15 residues. Germline V CDR1 and CDR2: SGHRS, YFSETQ. V was clipped by 1 base and J by 7 bases, with 14 bases between them. The CDR3 DNA reads TGCGCCAGCAGCTTGCGGGGGCCGCTCGGCGGGGAGCTGTTTTTT. Its translation is CASSLRGPLGGELFF.

This clonotype has a count of ten or more. The chain uses TRBV5-1 and TRBJ1-1; TRBD1 matches 7 bases. With 4 bases clipped from V and 1 base from J, the junction kept 4 bases outside the gene matches. CDR1 is SGHRS and CDR2 is YFSETQ in the germline V gene. The CDR3 is 14 residues long. CDR3 nucleotide sequence: TGCGCCAGCAGCCAAAGACAGGGGAACACTGAAGCTTTCTTT. It encodes CASSQRQGNTEAFF.

This clonotype has at least ten counts. V gene TRBV20-1 combines with J gene TRBJ2-3; TRBD2 matches 7 bases. The germline V gene encodes CDR1 DFQATT and CDR2 SNEGSKA (reference sequence). The V segment lost 7 bases and the J segment 4 bases; nucleotides outside the gene matches: 14. CDR3 length: 15 amino acids. The CDR3 DNA follows: TGCAGTGTCCGGGAGGTTATCGGGGCTTCAGATACGCAGTATTTT. Its protein is CSVREVIGASDTQYF.